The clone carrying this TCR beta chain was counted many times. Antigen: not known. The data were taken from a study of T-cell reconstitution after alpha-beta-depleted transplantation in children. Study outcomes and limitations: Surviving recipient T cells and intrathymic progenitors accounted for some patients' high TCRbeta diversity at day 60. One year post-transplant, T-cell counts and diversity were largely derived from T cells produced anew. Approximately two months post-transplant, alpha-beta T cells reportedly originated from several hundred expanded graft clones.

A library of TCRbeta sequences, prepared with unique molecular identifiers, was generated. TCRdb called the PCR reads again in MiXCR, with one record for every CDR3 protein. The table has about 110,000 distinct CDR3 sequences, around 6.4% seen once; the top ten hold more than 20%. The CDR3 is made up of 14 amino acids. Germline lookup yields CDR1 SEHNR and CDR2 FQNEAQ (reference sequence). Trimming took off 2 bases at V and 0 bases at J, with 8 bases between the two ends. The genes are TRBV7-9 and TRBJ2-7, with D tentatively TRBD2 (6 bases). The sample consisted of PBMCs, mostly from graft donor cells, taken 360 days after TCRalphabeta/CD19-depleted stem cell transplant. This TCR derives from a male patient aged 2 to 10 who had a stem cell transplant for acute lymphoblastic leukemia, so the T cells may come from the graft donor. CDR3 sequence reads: CASSLIGSSYEQYF. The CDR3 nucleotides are TGTGCCAGCAGCTTAATCGGGAGCTCCTACGAGCAGTACTTC.